The rows below give T cell receptor beta chains drawn from one sample of a study of shared clonotypes between healthy human individuals. Profiling relied on immunoSEQ multiplex PCR, and the TCRdb table lists in-frame clones only, not all of them. The sample yields roughly 380,000 clones, around 96% seen once. Material for sequencing was memory CD8+ T cells sorted from blood. The receptor source for this set is a young man in good health. The CDR3 runs from the conserved cysteine through the conserved F or W. Each record gives: D gene, J gene, V gene, clone size, CDR3 DNA, CDR3 protein. A D gene is named only where the DNA matches it firmly. Clone sizes are given selectively: once, few, many, or a class where the clone is expanded.

D gene: -; J gene: TRBJ2-7; V gene: TRBV2; clone size: -; CDR3 DNA: TGTGCCAGCAGTGATATAGTTGATATAGGGTACGAGCAGTACTTC; CDR3 protein: CASSDIVDIGYEQYF
D gene: -; J gene: TRBJ2-5; V gene: TRBV10-2; clone size: -; CDR3 DNA: TGCGCCAGCAGTGCCCGTGGTCCGACCCAGTACTTC; CDR3 protein: CASSARGPTQYF
D gene: -; J gene: TRBJ2-1; V gene: TRBV19; clone size: -; CDR3 DNA: TGTGCCAGTAGTATCGGCTACTCCTCCTACAATGAGCAGTTCTTC; CDR3 protein: CASSIGYSSYNEQFF
D gene: TRBD1; J gene: TRBJ1-5; V gene: TRBV30; clone size: -; CDR3 DNA: TGTGCCTGGGCACAGGGGGTGAATCAGCCCCAGCATTTT; CDR3 protein: CAWAQGVNQPQHF
D gene: -; J gene: TRBJ2-5; V gene: TRBV5-1; clone size: -; CDR3 DNA: TGCGCCAGCAGCTTAAGGGAGACCCAGTACTTC; CDR3 protein: CASSLRETQYF
D gene: -; J gene: TRBJ2-1; V gene: TRBV7-8; clone size: -; CDR3 DNA: TGTGCCAGCAGCTTAGCGGGAGCCTACAATGAGCAGTTCTTC; CDR3 protein: CASSLAGAYNEQFF
D gene: -; J gene: TRBJ2-1; V gene: TRBV11-2; clone size: -; CDR3 DNA: TGTGCCAGCAGCTTAGTGCAGCGGGAGCAGTTCTTC; CDR3 protein: CASSLVQREQFF
D gene: TRBD1; J gene: TRBJ1-2; V gene: TRBV6-6; clone size: -; CDR3 DNA: TGTGCCAGCAGTTCGATGGGACAGGCGATATATGGCTACACCTTC; CDR3 protein: CASSSMGQAIYGYTF
D gene: -; J gene: TRBJ2-2; V gene: TRBV6-1; clone size: -; CDR3 DNA: TGTGCCAGCAGTGCCCTGGCGGGTGGGGGAACCGGGGAGCTGTTTTTT; CDR3 protein: CASSALAGGGTGELFF
D gene: -; J gene: TRBJ1-4; V gene: TRBV30; clone size: -; CDR3 DNA: TGTGCTGGAAGTGGGGGACTCGATGAAAAACTGTTTTTT; CDR3 protein: CAGSGGLDEKLFF
D gene: -; J gene: TRBJ2-7; V gene: TRBV5-5; clone size: -; CDR3 DNA: TGTGCCAGCAGCTTGGAAGCCTCCTACGAGCAGTACTTC; CDR3 protein: CASSLEASYEQYF
D gene: -; J gene: TRBJ1-5; V gene: TRBV28; clone size: -; CDR3 DNA: TGTGCCAGCAGTTTTGGCAGTCAGCTATCGACCAGCCCCCAGCATTTT; CDR3 protein: CASSFGSQLSTSPQHF
D gene: -; J gene: TRBJ2-1; V gene: TRBV19; clone size: -; CDR3 DNA: TGTGCCAGTAGTAAAGGAGGGCTTAAAAACAATGAGCAGTTCTTC; CDR3 protein: CASSKGGLKNNEQFF
D gene: TRBD2; J gene: TRBJ2-2; V gene: TRBV4-2; clone size: -; CDR3 DNA: TGTGCCAGCAGGACTAGCGGCACCGGGGAGCTGTTTTTT; CDR3 protein: CASRTSGTGELFF
D gene: TRBD1; J gene: TRBJ1-2; V gene: TRBV30; clone size: -; CDR3 DNA: TGTGCCTGGGGGCGGGGGACAGGGCGGGCCTATGGCTACACCTTC; CDR3 protein: CAWGRGTGRAYGYTF
D gene: TRBD1; J gene: TRBJ2-1; V gene: TRBV28; clone size: -; CDR3 DNA: TGTGCCAGCAGTCGGACAGGGCGTAGCAATGAGCAGTTCTTC; CDR3 protein: CASSRTGRSNEQFF
D gene: -; J gene: TRBJ2-2; V gene: TRBV4-1; clone size: -; CDR3 DNA: TGCGCCAGCAGCCAAGTATGGTGGCCCGGGGCGGTCCCCGACGGGGAGCTGTTTTTT; CDR3 protein: CASSQVWWPGAVPDGELFF
D gene: TRBD1; J gene: TRBJ2-7; V gene: TRBV19; clone size: -; CDR3 DNA: TGTGCCAGTAGTCTGGGACAGGGGGACTACGAGCAGTACTTC; CDR3 protein: CASSLGQGDYEQYF
D gene: -; J gene: TRBJ2-7; V gene: TRBV5-1; clone size: -; CDR3 DNA: TGCGCCAGCAGCTTGGATGCGACAACGAGCTCCTACGAGCAGTACTTC; CDR3 protein: CASSLDATTSSYEQYF
D gene: TRBD1; J gene: TRBJ2-7; V gene: TRBV28; clone size: -; CDR3 DNA: TGTGCCAGCAGTCACGCAGGGGGCGAGCAGTACTTC; CDR3 protein: CASSHAGGEQYF
D gene: -; J gene: TRBJ2-7; V gene: TRBV5-1; clone size: -; CDR3 DNA: TGCGCCAGCAGCTTGGTGGGGACTCCTAGCGAGCAGTACTTC; CDR3 protein: CASSLVGTPSEQYF
D gene: TRBD1; J gene: TRBJ1-2; V gene: TRBV29-1; clone size: -; CDR3 DNA: TGCAGCGTTGATATCCACGGGACAGGCTATGGCTACACCTTC; CDR3 protein: CSVDIHGTGYGYTF
D gene: TRBD2; J gene: TRBJ2-7; V gene: TRBV7-2; clone size: -; CDR3 DNA: TGTGCCAGCAGCTTGATGTCTGTGGGTAGCGGGACGAGCTCCTACGAGCAGTACTTC; CDR3 protein: CASSLMSVGSGTSSYEQYF
D gene: TRBD1; J gene: TRBJ1-1; V gene: TRBV28; clone size: once; CDR3 DNA: TGTGCCAGCAGTTCGTTACGAATAGGGGGCGCGGGGAACACTGAAGCTTTCTTT; CDR3 protein: CASSSLRIGGAGNTEAFF
D gene: -; J gene: TRBJ2-7; V gene: TRBV5-1; clone size: -; CDR3 DNA: TGCGCCAGCAGCTTGGCCTACAGGGCAAGTTCCTACGAGCAGTACTTC; CDR3 protein: CASSLAYRASSYEQYF
D gene: -; J gene: TRBJ1-5; V gene: TRBV2; clone size: -; CDR3 DNA: TGTGCCAGCGCCTCTTCGCTTTCTTATCAGCCCCAGCATTTT; CDR3 protein: CASASSLSYQPQHF
D gene: -; J gene: TRBJ1-2; V gene: TRBV7-9; clone size: -; CDR3 DNA: TGTGCCAGCAGCCAGGGACTGCTTAACTATGGCTACACCTTC; CDR3 protein: CASSQGLLNYGYTF
D gene: -; J gene: TRBJ2-7; V gene: TRBV5-1; clone size: once; CDR3 DNA: TGCGCCAGAACCCCCTGGGCCTACGAGCAGTACTTC; CDR3 protein: CARTPWAYEQYF
D gene: -; J gene: TRBJ1-5; V gene: TRBV6-1; clone size: -; CDR3 DNA: TGTGCCAGCAGGGACAATCAGCCCCAGCATTTT; CDR3 protein: CASRDNQPQHF
D gene: TRBD1; J gene: TRBJ2-7; V gene: TRBV5-6; clone size: -; CDR3 DNA: TGTGCCAGCCGGAGACAGGGGAACCCCTACGAGCAGTACTTC; CDR3 protein: CASRRQGNPYEQYF
D gene: -; J gene: TRBJ1-5; V gene: TRBV5-4; clone size: once; CDR3 DNA: TGTGCCAGCATCACCCGGAGAGGGAAGCAGCCCCAGCATTTT; CDR3 protein: CASITRRGKQPQHF
D gene: -; J gene: TRBJ1-4; V gene: TRBV5-1; clone size: -; CDR3 DNA: TGCGCCAGCAGCTTATTTGGCGGAGCTGAAAAACTGTTTTTT; CDR3 protein: CASSLFGGAEKLFF
D gene: TRBD2; J gene: TRBJ2-3; V gene: TRBV6-1; clone size: -; CDR3 DNA: TGTGCCAGCGAACAGCGGGAAAGAGTAGATACGCAGTATTTT; CDR3 protein: CASEQRERVDTQYF
D gene: -; J gene: TRBJ1-5; V gene: TRBV5-4; clone size: -; CDR3 DNA: TGTGCCAGCAGCTTGCAAGGGGTCAATCAGCCCCAGCATTTT; CDR3 protein: CASSLQGVNQPQHF
D gene: -; J gene: TRBJ2-3; V gene: TRBV5-6; clone size: -; CDR3 DNA: TGTGCCAGCAGTATTACCGGGAGAGCAGATACGCAGTATTTT; CDR3 protein: CASSITGRADTQYF
D gene: TRBD1; J gene: TRBJ1-5; V gene: TRBV5-1; clone size: -; CDR3 DNA: TGCGCCAGCAGCCCCGGGACAGGGAACCAGCCCCAGCATTTT; CDR3 protein: CASSPGTGNQPQHF
D gene: TRBD1; J gene: TRBJ2-1; V gene: TRBV4-2; clone size: -; CDR3 DNA: TGTGCCAGCAGCCCCCTGGAGGACAGGGACTTCAATGAGCAGTTCTTC; CDR3 protein: CASSPLEDRDFNEQFF
D gene: -; J gene: TRBJ2-3; V gene: TRBV2; clone size: -; CDR3 DNA: TGTGCCAGCATCATAAAACAGGGAACAGATACGCAGTATTTT; CDR3 protein: CASIIKQGTDTQYF
D gene: -; J gene: TRBJ2-1; V gene: TRBV11-2; clone size: -; CDR3 DNA: TGTGCCAGCAGCTTAGTGGCGGGAAGTAAGGGTGAGCAGTTCTTC; CDR3 protein: CASSLVAGSKGEQFF
D gene: -; J gene: TRBJ2-3; V gene: TRBV27; clone size: -; CDR3 DNA: TGTGCCAGCAGTTTAGACAGGACAGACACAGATACGCAGTATTTT; CDR3 protein: CASSLDRTDTDTQYF
D gene: -; J gene: TRBJ2-7; V gene: TRBV6-5; clone size: -; CDR3 DNA: TGTGCCAGCAGTTACGGGGGGATCTCCTACGAGCAGTACTTC; CDR3 protein: CASSYGGISYEQYF
D gene: TRBD2; J gene: TRBJ2-1; V gene: TRBV6-5; clone size: -; CDR3 DNA: TGTGCCAGCAGTTCACCGGGACTAGGGGGTAATGAGCAGTTCTTC; CDR3 protein: CASSSPGLGGNEQFF
D gene: TRBD2; J gene: TRBJ2-2; V gene: TRBV5-1; clone size: -; CDR3 DNA: TGCGCCAGCAGCGGACTAGCGGGAGCCCCCACCGGGGAGCTGTTTTTT; CDR3 protein: CASSGLAGAPTGELFF
D gene: -; J gene: TRBJ2-7; V gene: TRBV7-9; clone size: -; CDR3 DNA: TGTGCCAGCAGCAGGGGAGGAATTTTTTACGAGCAGTACTTC; CDR3 protein: CASSRGGIFYEQYF
D gene: -; J gene: TRBJ1-2; V gene: TRBV21-1; clone size: -; CDR3 DNA: TGTGCCAGCAGCAAAGTAATAGGGTTTGGGACGGGGTTCACCTTC; CDR3 protein: CASSKVIGFGTGFTF
D gene: TRBD2; J gene: TRBJ2-2; V gene: TRBV28; clone size: -; CDR3 DNA: TGTGCCAGCAGTTTTTCCGGGGGGTCGGGCGGGGAGCTGTTTTTT; CDR3 protein: CASSFSGGSGGELFF
D gene: TRBD2; J gene: TRBJ2-2; V gene: TRBV4-2; clone size: -; CDR3 DNA: TGTGCCAGCAGCCAAGGACTACTAGCGGGAGCTTCCGGGGAGCTGTTTTTT; CDR3 protein: CASSQGLLAGASGELFF
D gene: -; J gene: TRBJ2-5; V gene: TRBV2; clone size: -; CDR3 DNA: TGTGCCAGCCGCTACGAGACCCAGTACTTC; CDR3 protein: CASRYETQYF
D gene: -; J gene: TRBJ2-1; V gene: TRBV6-4; clone size: -; CDR3 DNA: TGTGCCAGCAGTGAAAGGATTTTCTTTGGGGAGCAGTTCTTC; CDR3 protein: CASSERIFFGEQFF
D gene: -; J gene: TRBJ2-2; V gene: TRBV7-3; clone size: -; CDR3 DNA: TGTGCCAGCAGCTTATTCGGAGCCCAAGCCGGGTCCGGGGAGCTGTTTTTT; CDR3 protein: CASSLFGAQAGSGELFF
D gene: -; J gene: TRBJ1-5; V gene: TRBV4-1; clone size: few; CDR3 DNA: TGCGCCAGCAGCCAAGGACAGGGCAATCAGCCCCAGCATTTT; CDR3 protein: CASSQGQGNQPQHF
D gene: -; J gene: TRBJ2-7; V gene: TRBV28; clone size: few; CDR3 DNA: TGTGCCAGCAGTTCAAATTACGAGCAGTACTTC; CDR3 protein: CASSSNYEQYF
D gene: TRBD1; J gene: TRBJ2-7; V gene: TRBV2; clone size: -; CDR3 DNA: TGTGCCAGCAGTGAGTGGGACAGGGGGCGCAACGAGCAGTACTTC; CDR3 protein: CASSEWDRGRNEQYF
D gene: -; J gene: TRBJ2-2; V gene: TRBV10-3; clone size: -; CDR3 DNA: TGTGCCATCAGCGACCATCGGGGCTCGAACACCGGGGAGCTGTTTTTT; CDR3 protein: CAISDHRGSNTGELFF
D gene: -; J gene: TRBJ2-4; V gene: TRBV13; clone size: once; CDR3 DNA: TGTGCCAGCAGCTTATCAGTTCTAGCCAAAAACATTCAGTACTTC; CDR3 protein: CASSLSVLAKNIQYF